The 21 T cell receptor beta chains in this list originate from one sample, sequenced in a study of blood T cell repertoires in COVID-19. The assay was immunoSEQ multiplex PCR, and TCRdb's table has in-frame clones only and misses some. This table has about 150,000 clones, 85% to 90% appearing once. The sample was peripheral blood. These receptor sequences come from a woman aged 40 to 50 with acute or convalescent COVID-19.

The V and J genes are TRBV5-1 and TRBJ2-7, with TRBD1 identical over 7 bases. The CDR3 is 14 residues long. V gave up 4 bases and J gave up 0 bases; unmatched junction bases: 4. CDR1 and CDR2 from the germline V gene are SGHRS and YFSETQ. CDR3 in amino acids: CASSAGTVSYEQYF. CDR3 coding DNA: TGCGCCAGCAGCGCCGGGACAGTCTCCTACGAGCAGTACTTC.

This chain joins TRBV20-1 and TRBJ2-5; D is uncertain. V lost 3 bases and J lost 2, with 19 bases in between. The CDR3 has 16 amino acids. The germline V gene encodes CDR1 DFQATT and CDR2 SNEGSKA (reference sequence). DNA for the CDR3: TGCAGTGCTAGTCAGGTCTGGCGTCTGCCGCAAGAGACCCAGTACTTC. This translates into CSASQVWRLPQETQYF.

The V and J genes are TRBV19 and TRBJ2-1; D gene unclear. CDR3 length equals 14 residues. CDR1 LNHDA and CDR2 SQIVND come from the germline V gene (reference sequence). With 5 bases removed from V and 4 bases from J, the gap between germline ends came to 12 bases. This chain's CDR3 is CASSPEWAYNEQFF. The DNA of the CDR3 is TGTGCCAGTAGTCCCGAGTGGGCTTACAATGAGCAGTTCTTC.

The V call is TRBV25-1, the J call TRBJ2-1, with 10 bases lining up with TRBD1. The CDR3 consists of 14 residues. Per the germline V gene, CDR1 is MGHDK and CDR2 is SYGVNS. After removal of 7 bases from V and 7 bases from J, the junction contained 7 bases not matched to a gene. The DNA for the CDR3 is TGTGCCAGCAAAGCGGACAGGGGGGCTAATGAGCAGTTCTTC. It codes for CASKADRGANEQFF.

The V gene is TRBV7-8, the J gene TRBJ2-2, with 11 bases aligning to TRBD1. The CDR3 loop spans 17 amino acids. The germline CDR1 and CDR2 sequences are SGHVS and FQNEAQ. Trimming removed 4 bases from V and 0 bases from J; junction bases left unmatched: 4. The chain's CDR3 is CASSYRTGGTNTGELFF. CDR3 nucleotide sequence: TGTGCCAGCAGCTACCGGACAGGGGGCACGAACACCGGGGAGCTGTTTTTT.

The chain carries TRBV30 and TRBJ1-2; 8 bases are a match to TRBD1. The CDR3 covers 12 residues. Germline V gives CDR1 GTSNPN, CDR2 SVGIG (reference sequence). V lost 7 bases to trimming and J lost 5 bases; unmatched junction nucleotides: 6. The CDR3 spells CALTGANYGYTF. CDR3 nucleotide sequence: TGTGCCTTGACAGGGGCGAATTATGGCTACACCTTC.

The chain joins TRBV7-9 to TRBJ1-2; no definite D call. Germline CDR1 SEHNR, CDR2 FQNEAQ (reference sequence). The V end lost 3 bases, the J end lost 4 bases, and 21 bases lay between the germline ends. The CDR3 loop spans 17 amino acids. The CDR3 DNA follows: TGTGCCAGCAGCTTGACCAGCAATCGGGGTCCCATCTATGGCTACACCTTC. Protein product: CASSLTSNRGPIYGYTF.

The chain uses TRBV27 and TRBJ1-4; possible D gene TRBD1, 5 bases. Between the trimmed V and J ends, which lost 4 bases and 5 bases, there was a span of 11 bases. Germline V lookup: CDR1 MNHEY, CDR2 SMNVEV (reference sequence). The CDR3 is 14 residues long. DNA for the CDR3: TGTGCCAGCAGTTCCCAGGGTAGGAATGAAAAACTGTTTTTT. It codes for CASSSQGRNEKLFF.

V gene TRBV30 combines with J gene TRBJ1-1; maybe TRBD1 (5 bases). Germline V CDR1 and CDR2: GTSNPN, SVGIG (reference sequence). CDR3 length: 13 residues. Trimming removed 2 bases from V and 1 base from J, with 8 bases in between. CDR3 loop: CAWSTGPNTEAFF. CDR3 sequence (DNA): TGTGCCTGGAGTACAGGCCCGAACACTGAAGCTTTCTTT.

The chain has TRBV2 and TRBJ1-4, with unresolved D. V lost 3 bases and J lost 6, with 11 bases in between. The germline V gene encodes CDR1 SNHLY and CDR2 FYNNEI. This CDR3 is built from 14 residues. The CDR3 sequence is CASSDRRGHEKLFF. CDR3 bases: TGTGCCAGCAGTGACAGGCGGGGTCATGAAAAACTGTTTTTT.

This chain uses TRBV11-2 with TRBJ2-7; 9 bases align to TRBD2. J was trimmed by 6 bases and V by 2 bases; bases with no gene match: 5. In germline, CDR1 is SGHAT, CDR2 FQNNGV. This CDR3 comprises 14 residues. The CDR3 DNA follows: TGTGCCAGCAGCTTACGCGGGGGGGCTTTCGAGCAGTACTTC. Encoded protein: CASSLRGGAFEQYF. The full variable domain, completed using reference TRBV11-2 and TRBJ2-7, is EAGVAQSPRYKIIEKRQSVAFWCNPISGHATLYWYQQILGQGPKLLIQFQNNGVVDDSQLPKDRFSAERLKGVDSTLKIQPAKLEDSAVYLCASSLRGGAFEQYFGPGTRLTVT.

The chain is built from TRBV28 and TRBJ2-7, with 8 bases that match TRBD1. Trimming cost V 5 bases and J 6 bases; bases outside gene matches: 18. This CDR3 is 17 amino acids long. From germline, CDR1 is MDHEN and CDR2 SYDVKM. CDR3 protein: CASSTNTWTGFGREQYF. In nucleotides, the CDR3 is TGTGCCAGCAGTACTAACACTTGGACAGGGTTTGGTCGCGAGCAGTACTTC. The whole variable domain, remainder taken from reference TRBV28 and TRBJ2-7, is DVKVTQSSRYLVKRTGEKVFLECVQDMDHENMFWYRQDPGLGLRLIYFSYDVKMKEKGDIPEGYSVSREKKERFSLILESASTNQTSMYLCASSTNTWTGFGREQYFGPGTRLTVT.

The genes are TRBV4-1 and TRBJ1-4; a weak D match, TRBD1 (5 bases). The CDR3 is 17 amino acids. V shed 0 bases and J shed 7 bases, with 18 bases lying between them. The germline V gene encodes CDR1 MGHRA and CDR2 YSYEKL. CDR3 nucleotide sequence: TGCGCCAGCAGCCAAGAGGTCGGTTTGGCAGGGATTGAAAAACTGTTTTTT. This gives the protein CASSQEVGLAGIEKLFF.

This sequence joins TRBV29-1 and TRBJ2-1; TRBD2 matches at 10 bases. Per germline, CDR1 SQVTM and CDR2 ANQGSEA. This CDR3 has 13 residues. V lost 3 bases, J lost 9 bases, and 5 bases stayed unmatched. DNA for the CDR3: TGCAGCGTTGAGGTTTCTAGCGGGGGTGAGCAGTTCTTC. It is translated as CSVEVSSGGEQFF.

This rearrangement joins TRBV29-1 to TRBJ1-2, with D perhaps matching TRBD1 (6 bases). The V end lost 4 bases, the J end lost 8 bases, and 14 bases lay between the germline ends. From germline, CDR1 is SQVTM and CDR2 ANQGSEA. This CDR3 spans 12 amino acids. The CDR3 nucleotides read TGCAGCGTTGTGGACAGTATGACGGGCTACACCTTC. Protein sequence: CSVVDSMTGYTF.

This sequence joins TRBV27 and TRBJ1-3; TRBD1 is a possible D gene (5 bases). Looked up from germline, CDR1 is MNHEY and CDR2 is SMNVEV (reference sequence). Trimming cost V 5 bases and J 3 bases, with 14 bases left between them. The CDR3 spans 15 residues. The CDR3 protein is CASSQAGGVGNTIYF. The CDR3 DNA reads TGTGCCAGCAGTCAAGCGGGAGGGGTTGGAAACACCATATATTTT.

This rearrangement joins TRBV5-1 to TRBJ2-2; 12 positions match TRBD2. There are 14 residues in the CDR3. V dropped 8 bases and J dropped 6; count of bases not matched to a gene: 5. Germline CDR1 reads SGHRS; CDR2 reads YFSETQ. The CDR3 region is CASKGLAGPGELFF. As DNA, the CDR3 is TGCGCCAGTAAGGGACTAGCGGGTCCCGGGGAGCTGTTTTTT.

J is TRBJ2-3 and V is TRBV6-5, with D possibly matching TRBD1 (6 bases). Trimming took 6 bases from V and 0 from J, leaving 13 bases between them. The CDR3 extends over 15 amino acids. The germline gives CDR1 MNHEY, CDR2 SVGAGI. The CDR3 sequence: CASRNTGSSTDTQYF. CDR3 coding DNA: TGTGCCAGCAGAAACACAGGGTCTAGCACAGATACGCAGTATTTT.

V and J are TRBV2 and TRBJ2-7, with 9 bases identical to TRBD1. V trimming: 7 bases; J trimming: 5 bases; junction bases outside the gene matches: 6. This CDR3 spans 13 amino acids. Germline CDR1 is SNHLY and CDR2 is FYNNEI. The CDR3 DNA is TGTGCCAGCACTCGGGACAGGGCAAACGAGCAGTACTTC. This sequence encodes CASTRDRANEQYF.

This clone appeared a single time. The chain employs TRBV18 and TRBJ2-1; 12 nucleotides align to TRBD2. Germline V gives CDR1 KGHSH, CDR2 LQKENI. After removal of 3 bases from V and 1 base from J, the junction contained 4 bases not matched to a gene. The CDR3 sequence is 17 residues long. The CDR3 loop is CASSPGLAGLSYNEQFF. The CDR3 DNA sequence: TGTGCCAGCTCACCCGGACTAGCGGGATTGTCCTACAATGAGCAGTTCTTC.

This clone was observed a handful of times. The chain combines TRBV5-1 with TRBJ2-7; 7 bases line up with TRBD2. The CDR3 consists of 14 residues. V trimming: 1 base; J trimming: 5 bases; junction bases outside the gene matches: 6. Germline CDR1 is SGHRS and CDR2 is YFSETQ. CDR3 region: CASSLTSEINEQYF. The CDR3 nucleotides are TGCGCCAGCAGCTTGACTAGCGAAATTAACGAGCAGTACTTC.